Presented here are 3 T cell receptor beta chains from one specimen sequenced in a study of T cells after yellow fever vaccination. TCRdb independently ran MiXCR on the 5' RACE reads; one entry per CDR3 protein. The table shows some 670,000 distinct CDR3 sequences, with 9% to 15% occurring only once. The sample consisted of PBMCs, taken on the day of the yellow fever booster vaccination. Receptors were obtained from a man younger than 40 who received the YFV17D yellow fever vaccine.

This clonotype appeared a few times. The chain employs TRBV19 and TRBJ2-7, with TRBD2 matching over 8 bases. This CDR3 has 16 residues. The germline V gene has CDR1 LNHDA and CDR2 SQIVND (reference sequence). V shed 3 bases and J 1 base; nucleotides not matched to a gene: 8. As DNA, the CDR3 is TGTGCCAGTAGTATTGAGGGCACTAGCGGTTCCTACGAGCAGTACTTC. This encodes CASSIEGTSGSYEQYF.

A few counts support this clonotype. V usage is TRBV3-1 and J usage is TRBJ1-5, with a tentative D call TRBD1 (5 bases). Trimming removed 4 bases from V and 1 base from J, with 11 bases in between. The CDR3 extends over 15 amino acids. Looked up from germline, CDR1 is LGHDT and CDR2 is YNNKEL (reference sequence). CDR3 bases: TGTGCCAGCAGCCCCTTTGGGGCCAGCAATCAGCCCCAGCATTTT. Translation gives CASSPFGASNQPQHF.

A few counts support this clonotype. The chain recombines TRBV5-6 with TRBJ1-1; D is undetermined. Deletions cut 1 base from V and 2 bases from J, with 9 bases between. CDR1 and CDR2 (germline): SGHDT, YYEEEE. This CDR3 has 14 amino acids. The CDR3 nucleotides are TGTGCCAGCAGCTTGTTTTCAGTTAACACTGAAGCTTTCTTT. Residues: CASSLFSVNTEAFF.